This T cell receptor (beta chain) was sequenced in a study of T cells in Graves' hyperthyroidism and ophthalmopathy. Deletions cut 5 bases from V and 2 bases from J, with 13 bases between. Germline V lookup: CDR1 MNHNS, CDR2 SASEGT. This CDR3 is 14 amino acids long. This clonotype was detected many times. Diagnoses were made from clinical symptoms, serum measures (thyroxine and TRAb), thyroid ultrasound and orbital computed tomography. TCR beta CDR3 region amplification was performed from RNA transcripts. Researchers ran a first-round RT-PCR on the TCR CDR3 using the HTBI primer set. TCRdb itself ran the multiplex PCR reads through MiXCR, one entry per CDR3 protein. The table records roughly 600,000 distinct CDR3 sequences, about 14% of them present only once.

The sequencing input was blood. This TCR was recovered from a woman in her forties or fifties with Graves' ophthalmopathy. The rearrangement joins TRBV6-1 to TRBJ2-7; D is unclear. CDR3 loop: CASSYRTQPYEQYF. The DNA of the CDR3 is TGTGCCAGCAGTTATCGGACGCAGCCCTACGAGCAGTACTTC.